These T cell receptor beta chains were read from a single sample in a study of human T cells and chemical hapten exposure. MiXCR was run by TCRdb on the RACE reads, yielding one entry per CDR3 protein. The data contain more than 250,000 distinct CDR3 sequences, around 9.3% of them singletons. Sequences were derived from whole blood, sampled in connection with sensitization to the hapten diphenylcyclopropenone (DPC). Every receptor here comes from a middle-aged woman with alopecia areata. Some clones in this sample may be carry-over from other donors' samples. Each CDR3 is given with its conserved first and last residue. The D gene is left open where the match is weak. Not every row has a clone size; where given, it reads once, few, many or a size class.

v_gene: TRBV7-2
d_gene: NA
abundance: few
j_gene: TRBJ2-2
CDR3aa: CASSFELGARNTGELFF
CDR3nt: TGTGCCAGCAGCTTCGAATTGGGGGCGAGAAACACCGGGGAGCTGTTTTTT

v_gene: TRBV6-1
d_gene: TRBD1
abundance: many
j_gene: TRBJ1-5
CDR3aa: CASSGTGLSTQHF
CDR3nt: TGTGCCAGCAGTGGGACAGGTTTAAGTACCCAGCATTTT

v_gene: TRBV6-5
d_gene: TRBD2
abundance: NA
j_gene: TRBJ2-7
CDR3aa: CASSPGTSGRGTYEQYF
CDR3nt: TGTGCCAGCAGCCCCGGGACTAGCGGGAGGGGGACCTACGAGCAGTACTTC

v_gene: TRBV20-1
d_gene: NA
abundance: few
j_gene: TRBJ1-4
CDR3aa: CSATPTGINEKLFF
CDR3nt: TGCAGTGCTACCCCGACGGGAATTAATGAAAAACTGTTTTTT

v_gene: TRBV28
d_gene: NA
abundance: NA
j_gene: TRBJ1-5
CDR3aa: CASTLGAGPNQPQHF
CDR3nt: TGTGCCAGCACCTTGGGGGCAGGGCCCAATCAGCCCCAGCATTTT

v_gene: TRBV6-2/TRBV6-3
d_gene: NA
abundance: few
j_gene: TRBJ2-1
CDR3aa: CASRKINNEQFF
CDR3nt: TGTGCCAGTAGAAAGATTAACAATGAGCAGTTCTTC

v_gene: TRBV27
d_gene: NA
abundance: many
j_gene: TRBJ2-7
CDR3aa: CASSRGAADSYEQYF
CDR3nt: TGTGCCAGCAGTAGGGGGGCAGCGGACAGCTACGAGCAGTACTTC

v_gene: TRBV7-8
d_gene: NA
abundance: few
j_gene: TRBJ1-2
CDR3aa: CASSLDRYYGYTF
CDR3nt: TGTGCCAGCAGCTTGGACAGATACTATGGCTACACCTTC

v_gene: TRBV6-5
d_gene: TRBD1
abundance: NA
j_gene: TRBJ1-2
CDR3aa: CASSRTGVGYGYTF
CDR3nt: TGTGCCAGCAGTCGGACAGGGGTAGGCTATGGCTACACCTTC

v_gene: TRBV27
d_gene: NA
abundance: many
j_gene: TRBJ2-6
CDR3aa: CASSLGYSGANVLTF
CDR3nt: TGTGCCAGCAGTTTGGGGTACTCTGGGGCCAACGTCCTGACTTTC

v_gene: TRBV12-3/TRBV12-4
d_gene: NA
abundance: NA
j_gene: TRBJ1-1
CDR3aa: CASSFAAEAFF
CDR3nt: TGTGCCAGCAGTTTCGCCGCTGAAGCTTTCTTT

v_gene: TRBV4-3
d_gene: NA
abundance: many
j_gene: TRBJ2-3
CDR3aa: CASSQVSTDTQYF
CDR3nt: TGCGCCAGCAGCCAAGTGAGCACAGATACGCAGTATTTT

v_gene: TRBV12-3/TRBV12-4
d_gene: NA
abundance: NA
j_gene: TRBJ1-4
CDR3aa: CASSSQGINEKLFF
CDR3nt: TGTGCCAGCAGTTCTCAGGGTATTAATGAAAAACTGTTTTTT

v_gene: TRBV24-1
d_gene: TRBD2
abundance: NA
j_gene: TRBJ2-1
CDR3aa: CATSDLPREVYNEQFF
CDR3nt: TGTGCCACCAGTGATTTGCCCCGGGAGGTATACAATGAGCAGTTCTTC

v_gene: TRBV20-1
d_gene: TRBD1
abundance: NA
j_gene: TRBJ2-7
CDR3aa: CSARDSYYEQYF
CDR3nt: TGCAGTGCTCGGGACAGCTACTACGAGCAGTACTTC

v_gene: TRBV18
d_gene: NA
abundance: few
j_gene: TRBJ2-2
CDR3aa: CASSPGTPNTGELFF
CDR3nt: TGTGCCAGCTCACCAGGGACTCCCAACACCGGGGAGCTGTTTTTT

v_gene: TRBV20-1
d_gene: NA
abundance: many
j_gene: TRBJ2-2
CDR3aa: CSAKRAVTFRLFF
CDR3nt: TGCAGTGCAAAGAGGGCGGTGACGTTCAGGCTGTTTTTT

v_gene: TRBV20-1
d_gene: NA
abundance: NA
j_gene: TRBJ2-7
CDR3aa: CSARPSPNSYEQYF
CDR3nt: TGCAGTGCTAGACCCTCCCCGAACTCCTACGAGCAGTACTTC

v_gene: TRBV5-1
d_gene: TRBD2
abundance: few
j_gene: TRBJ2-5
CDR3aa: CASSLASSGRAGETQYF
CDR3nt: TGCGCCAGCAGCTTGGCCTCAAGCGGGAGGGCCGGGGAGACCCAGTACTTC

v_gene: TRBV4-2
d_gene: NA
abundance: few
j_gene: TRBJ2-2
CDR3aa: CASSQDSDSESTGELFF
CDR3nt: TGTGCCAGCAGCCAAGATTCGGACAGCGAATCAACCGGGGAGCTGTTTTTT

v_gene: TRBV10-3
d_gene: NA
abundance: few
j_gene: TRBJ2-5
CDR3aa: CAIGSADSRYQETQYF
CDR3nt: TGTGCCATCGGTTCAGCCGACAGCAGGTACCAAGAGACCCAGTACTTC

v_gene: TRBV2
d_gene: TRBD1
abundance: few
j_gene: TRBJ1-5
CDR3aa: CASSETGQAGGQPQHF
CDR3nt: TGTGCCAGCAGTGAAACCGGACAGGCTGGGGGTCAGCCCCAGCATTTT